The entry below describes one TCR beta chain. Its antigen is unknown. These data originate in a study of shared clonotypes between healthy human individuals. Naivety among CD8 cells was defined by CD45RO negativity and positive CCR7 selection, thereby excluding terminally differentiated effector memory CD45RA+ cells. Sequencing was performed with immunoSEQ multiplex PCR; in TCRdb, only in-frame clones are kept and a portion is missing. The table lists some 2.1 million clones, about 95% of them singletons. Study-level points and caveats: Among a handful of donors, approximately 5.4% of naive CD4 clonotypes were found in common.

What was sequenced was naive CD8+ T cells sorted from blood. This receptor was identified in a man aged 18 to 30 in good health.

This CDR3 reads CASSLSTRGSTDTQYF. The CDR3 DNA follows: TGTGCCAGCAGCTTAAGCACCCGGGGGAGTACAGATACGCAGTATTTT. The chain recombines TRBV7-9 with TRBJ2-3; possibly TRBD2 for D (6 bases). There are 16 residues in the CDR3. Deletions cut 2 bases from V and 3 bases from J, with 15 bases between. CDR1 is SEHNR, CDR2 FQNEAQ, per germline (reference sequence).